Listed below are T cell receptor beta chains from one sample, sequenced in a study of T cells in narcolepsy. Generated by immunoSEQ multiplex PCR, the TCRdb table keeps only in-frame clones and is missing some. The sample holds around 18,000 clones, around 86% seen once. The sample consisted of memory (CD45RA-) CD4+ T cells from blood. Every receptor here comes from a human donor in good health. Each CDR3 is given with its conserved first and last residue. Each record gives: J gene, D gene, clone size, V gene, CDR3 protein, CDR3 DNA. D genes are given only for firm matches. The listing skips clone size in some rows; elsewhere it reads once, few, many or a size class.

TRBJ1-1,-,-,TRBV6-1,CASSSLGGRIVEAFF,TGTGCCAGCAGTTCCCTGGGAGGAAGGATAGTGGAAGCTTTCTTT
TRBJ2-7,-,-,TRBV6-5,CASSHQTGYSYEQYF,TGTGCCAGCAGTCATCAAACAGGGTACTCCTACGAGCAGTACTTC
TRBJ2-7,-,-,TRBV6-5,CASSGYEQYF,TGTGCCAGCAGTGGGTACGAGCAGTACTTC
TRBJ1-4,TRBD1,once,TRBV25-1,CASSESTGWAEKLFF,TGTGCCAGCAGTGAATCGACAGGGTGGGCTGAAAAACTGTTTTTT
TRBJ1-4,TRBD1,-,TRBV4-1,CASSQRTGDEKLFF,TGCGCCAGCAGCCAACGGACAGGCGATGAAAAACTGTTTTTT
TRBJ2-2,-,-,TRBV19,CASRLSEWGANTGELFF,TGTGCCAGTCGATTGAGTGAGTGGGGGGCGAACACCGGGGAGCTGTTTTTT
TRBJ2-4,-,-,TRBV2,CASERSYGWDKNIQYF,TGTGCCAGTGAACGTTCGTACGGGTGGGACAAAAACATTCAGTACTTC
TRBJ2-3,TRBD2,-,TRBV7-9,CASSSGLAGTDTQYF,TGTGCCAGCAGCTCGGGACTAGCGGGCACAGATACGCAGTATTTT
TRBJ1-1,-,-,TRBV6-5,CACDRLNTEAFF,TGTGCCTGTGACAGGTTGAACACTGAAGCTTTCTTT
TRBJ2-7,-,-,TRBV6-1,CASSLGPDYEQYF,TGTGCCAGCAGTTTAGGACCCGACTACGAGCAGTACTTC
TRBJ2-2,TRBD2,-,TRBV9,CASSVVAGDTGELFF,TGTGCCAGCAGCGTAGTAGCGGGGGACACCGGGGAGCTGTTTTTT
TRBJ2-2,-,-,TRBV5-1,CASSLASRGVGELFF,TGCGCCAGCAGCTTGGCCTCGCGGGGCGTCGGGGAGCTGTTTTTT
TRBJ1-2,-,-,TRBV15,CATSRDPATSYGYTF,TGTGCCACCAGCAGAGACCCCGCGACAAGCTATGGCTACACCTTC
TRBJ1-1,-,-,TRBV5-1,CASSPGQSLATAFF,TGCGCCAGCAGCCCCGGACAGTCCCTAGCGACGGCTTTCTTT
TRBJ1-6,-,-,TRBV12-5,CASGLDRGSPLHF,TGTGCTAGTGGTTTAGACAGAGGTTCACCCCTCCACTTT
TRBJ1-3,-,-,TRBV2,CASRRDRSGNTIYF,TGTGCCAGCAGAAGGGACCGCTCTGGAAACACCATATATTTT
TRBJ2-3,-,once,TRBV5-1,CASSLESGVADTQYF,TGCGCCAGCAGCTTGGAGTCAGGGGTCGCAGATACGCAGTATTTT